The 13 T cell receptor beta chains below come from one sample, sequenced in a study of T-cell reconstitution after alpha-beta-depleted transplantation in children. Unique molecular identifiers tagged the TCRbeta library. One entry per CDR3 protein results from TCRdb running MiXCR on the PCR reads. This sample yields some 440,000 distinct CDR3 sequences, of which about 16% are seen a single time; roughly 27% belongs to the top ten. Source: PBMCs, mostly from graft donor cells, taken 360 days after TCRalphabeta/CD19-depleted stem cell transplant. Every receptor here comes from a boy under three years old who had a stem cell transplant for Wiskott-Aldrich syndrome, so the T cells may come from the graft donor.

The chain uses TRBV6-2 or TRBV6-3 and TRBJ2-7, with TRBD2 matching over 8 bases. This CDR3 spans 13 amino acids. V dropped 7 bases and J dropped 9; count of bases not matched to a gene: 11. CDR1 is MNHEY and CDR2 is SVGEGT in the germline V gene. CDR3 nucleotide sequence: TGTGCCAGCAAGAGAACTAGCGGACCGAGGCAGTACTTC. It is translated as CASKRTSGPRQYF.

The rearrangement joins TRBV27 to TRBJ2-1; unclear D gene. V lost 3 bases and J lost 2, with 11 bases in between. CDR1 and CDR2 (germline): MNHEY, SMNVEV (reference sequence). The CDR3 sequence is 15 residues long. The chain's CDR3 is CASSFLASPYNEQFF. CDR3 DNA: TGTGCCAGCAGTTTCTTAGCCTCCCCCTACAATGAGCAGTTCTTC.

This chain connects TRBV3-1 to TRBJ2-1, with 12 bases matching TRBD2. This CDR3 has 18 amino acids. Looked up from germline, CDR1 is LGHDT and CDR2 is YNNKEL (reference sequence). The J segment lost 2 bases and the V segment lost 4 bases, leaving 9 bases of the junction unmatched. The CDR3 here is CASSRLTSGSRAYNEQFF. The CDR3 region has the DNA TGTGCCAGCAGCCGGCTGACTAGCGGGAGTAGAGCCTACAATGAGCAGTTCTTC.

The rearrangement links TRBV20-1 to TRBJ2-7, with D tentatively TRBD1 or TRBD2 (7 bases each). Germline assignment: CDR1 DFQATT and CDR2 SNEGSKA (reference sequence). The germline V and J ends were trimmed by 0 bases and 7 bases, with 19 bases remaining between them. The length of the CDR3 is 15 residues. The CDR3 loop reads CSARDPWQGGREQYF. The CDR3 region has the DNA TGCAGTGCTAGAGATCCTTGGCAGGGGGGGAGGGAGCAGTACTTC.

The J gene is TRBJ2-7, the V gene TRBV29-1; the D gene could be TRBD1 or TRBD2 (6 bases each). V gave up 7 bases and J gave up 4 bases, with 17 bases separating them. The CDR3 is 13 amino acids. Germline loops: CDR1 SQVTM, CDR2 ANQGSEA. The CDR3 loop reads CSAGFGGPYEQYF. CDR3 sequence (DNA): TGCAGCGCTGGATTCGGGGGCCCGTACGAGCAGTACTTC.

This clonotype was recorded a few times. The chain carries TRBV7-6 and TRBJ2-7; D possibly corresponds to TRBD2 (6 bases). This CDR3 is built from 16 residues. Trimming removed 5 bases from V and 1 base from J, with 18 bases in between. The germline V gene encodes CDR1 SGHVS and CDR2 FNYEAQ. The CDR3 nucleotides are TGTGCCAGCAGCCAAACTACCCCCGGGACTTCCTACGAGCAGTACTTC. The encoded protein is CASSQTTPGTSYEQYF.

The table lists this clonotype with a few counts. The rearrangement joins TRBV24-1 to TRBJ2-1; possible D gene TRBD2, 6 bases. Germline V gives CDR1 KGHDR, CDR2 SFDVKD. CDR3 size: 16 residues. V was trimmed by 2 bases and J by 6 bases, leaving 16 bases between them. Here the CDR3 DNA reads TGTGCCACCAGTGATTCTGGGACTGGGTACGCCAATGAGCAGTTCTTC. Its translation is CATSDSGTGYANEQFF.

In this sample, this clonotype turned up a few times. V and J are TRBV5-1 and TRBJ2-2; unclear D gene. Germline V lookup: CDR1 SGHRS, CDR2 YFSETQ. This CDR3 comprises 12 residues. The V end was cut by 5 bases, the J end by 7 bases, with 9 bases between. The CDR3: CASRFTVGELFF. In nucleotides, the CDR3 is TGCGCCAGCAGGTTTACAGTCGGGGAGCTGTTTTTT. Supplemented by reference TRBV5-1 and TRBJ2-2, the full variable domain reads KAGVTQTPRYLIKTRGQQVTLSCSPISGHRSVSWYQQTPGQGLQFLFEYFSETQRNKGNFPGRFSGRQFSNSRSEMNVSTLELGDSALYLCASRFTVGELFFGEGSRLTVL.

The chain employs TRBV12-3 or TRBV12-4 and TRBJ2-7, with 9 bases lining up with TRBD1. CDR3 length: 15 residues. Unmatched junction bases numbered 11, after V lost 2 bases and J lost 9 bases. In DNA, the CDR3 is TGTGCCAGCAGTTTAAAAGGGACAGGGCTAGATGGGCAGTACTTC. Protein sequence: CASSLKGTGLDGQYF.

This clonotype appeared a few times. The J gene is TRBJ2-7, the V gene TRBV29-1; TRBD2 might be the D (6 bases). This CDR3 is built from 14 residues. V dropped 4 bases and J dropped 6 bases, with 19 bases sitting between them. CDR1 and CDR2 from the germline V gene are SQVTM and ANQGSEA. The CDR3 coding sequence is TGCAGCGTTGGGGCCCTTCCTCCCGGGAGCGAGCAGTACTTC. Protein product: CSVGALPPGSEQYF.

This clonotype was seen only a few times. The chain employs TRBV12-3 or TRBV12-4 and TRBJ2-7; D may be TRBD1 (6 bases). Trimming cost V 5 bases and J 6 bases, with 17 bases left between them. The CDR3 consists of 14 residues. The CDR3: CASSPSRTDGEQYF. CDR3 nucleotide sequence: TGTGCCAGCAGTCCAAGCAGGACAGACGGCGAGCAGTACTTC.

This chain connects TRBV10-3 to TRBJ2-7; unclear D gene. Germline V gene sequence: CDR1 ENHRY, CDR2 SYGVKD. V lost 7 bases to trimming and J lost 9 bases, with 16 bases between them. CDR3 length: 12 amino acids. The CDR3: CAITTDPQAQYF. DNA of the CDR3: TGTGCCATCACCACGGACCCCCAAGCGCAGTACTTC.

CDR3 bases: TGTGCCAGCAGTTTAAGGGACGGCTACAATGAGCAGTTCTTC. Translating gives CASSLRDGYNEQFF. The J gene is TRBJ2-1, the V gene TRBV27; either TRBD1 or TRBD2 may supply D (5 bases each). CDR1 and CDR2 from the germline V gene are MNHEY and SMNVEV (reference sequence). Trimming pared 2 bases from V and 3 bases from J, leaving 8 bases between. There are 14 residues in the CDR3.